The rows below give T cell receptor beta chains drawn from one sample of a study of blood T cell repertoires in COVID-19. Produced via immunoSEQ multiplex PCR; TCRdb's table is partial and in-frame only. The repertoire consists of approximately 300,000 clones, with more than 90% occurring once and the leading ten covering under 20%. The material sequenced was PBMCs or T cells enriched from blood (not recorded which). These receptors originate from a woman aged 25 to 39 who had recovered from COVID-19. Each CDR3 is given with its conserved first and last residue. The D gene is left open where the match is weak. The size field is filled for only some rows; it gives once, few, many or a size class.

V	D	size	J	CDR3	DNA
TRBV3-1/TRBV3-2	NA	NA	TRBJ1-3	CASSHLSSAGNTIYF	TGTGCCAGCAGCCACTTGAGTTCGGCTGGAAACACCATATATTTT
TRBV5-5	TRBD1	once	TRBJ2-1	CASSLGTGTGEQFF	TGTGCCAGCAGCTTGGGGACAGGCACAGGGGAGCAGTTCTTC
TRBV19	NA	NA	TRBJ2-7	CASSIDLSTEQYF	TGTGCCAGTAGTATAGATCTTTCGACAGAGCAGTACTTC
TRBV3-1/TRBV3-2	NA	once	TRBJ1-2	CASSQGGPYGYTF	TGTGCCAGCAGCCAAGGGGGCCCCTATGGCTACACCTTC
TRBV4-3	TRBD2	NA	TRBJ2-1	CASSQVVGGNNEQFF	TGCGCCAGCAGCCAGGTGGTGGGGGGGAACAATGAGCAGTTCTTC
TRBV27	TRBD1	NA	TRBJ2-1	CASSFLGQIGEQFF	TGTGCCAGCAGTTTCCTGGGACAGATTGGTGAGCAGTTCTTC
TRBV28	NA	NA	TRBJ2-3	CASSRRGWSTDTQYF	TGTGCCAGCAGCCGCAGGGGATGGAGCACAGATACGCAGTATTTT
TRBV24-1	NA	NA	TRBJ2-1	CATSQASSYNEQFF	TGTGCCACCAGTCAGGCGAGCTCCTACAATGAGCAGTTCTTC
TRBV19	NA	NA	TRBJ1-5	CASSIRGKSNQPQHF	TGTGCCAGTAGTATCCGGGGGAAGAGCAATCAGCCCCAGCATTTT
TRBV18	NA	NA	TRBJ2-1	CASSQKGGVDEQFF	TGTGCCAGCTCACAAAAAGGAGGAGTGGATGAGCAGTTCTTC
TRBV3-1/TRBV3-2	NA	few	TRBJ1-6	CASSSLTSNSPLHF	TGTGCCAGCAGTTCTCTAACCTCCAATTCACCCCTCCACTTT
TRBV5-6	TRBD1	NA	TRBJ1-2	CASSPTGTYGYTF	TGTGCCAGCAGCCCGACAGGGACCTATGGCTACACCTTC
TRBV19	NA	NA	TRBJ1-1	CASKTDPSGTEAFF	TGTGCCTCTAAGACAGATCCTAGCGGCACTGAAGCTTTCTTT
TRBV5-4	NA	NA	TRBJ2-2	CASSLYGGANTGELFF	TGTGCCAGCAGCTTGTACGGCGGTGCGAACACCGGGGAGCTGTTTTTT
TRBV27	NA	NA	TRBJ1-5	CASSLSHRLPQHF	TGTGCCAGCAGTTTATCGCACAGGCTGCCCCAGCATTTT
TRBV7-2	TRBD2	NA	TRBJ2-3	CASSSLAGGRRSTDTQYF	TGTGCCAGCAGCTCACTAGCGGGGGGACGCCGAAGCACAGATACGCAGTATTTT
TRBV19	NA	NA	TRBJ1-5	CASSMMSGKGGHRNQPQHF	TGTGCCAGTAGTATGATGTCCGGGAAAGGCGGCCATCGCAATCAGCCCCAGCATTTT
TRBV27	NA	NA	TRBJ2-1	CASSPLQYNNEQFF	TGTGCCAGCAGTCCCCTTCAGTATAACAATGAGCAGTTCTTC
TRBV4-1	TRBD1	NA	TRBJ2-7	CASSQPGQAYYEQYF	TGCGCCAGCAGCCAACCGGGACAGGCATACTACGAGCAGTACTTC
TRBV28	NA	NA	TRBJ2-1	CASSDGLDNEQFF	TGTGCCAGCAGCGACGGACTGGACAATGAGCAGTTCTTC
TRBV5-6	TRBD1	NA	TRBJ2-7	CASSRDRGLDSYSYEQYF	TGTGCCAGCAGTCGGGACAGGGGACTAGATTCCTACTCCTACGAGCAGTACTTC
TRBV11-2	NA	NA	TRBJ2-2	CASQVRGDGELFF	TGTGCCAGCCAAGTCAGGGGCGACGGGGAGCTGTTTTTT